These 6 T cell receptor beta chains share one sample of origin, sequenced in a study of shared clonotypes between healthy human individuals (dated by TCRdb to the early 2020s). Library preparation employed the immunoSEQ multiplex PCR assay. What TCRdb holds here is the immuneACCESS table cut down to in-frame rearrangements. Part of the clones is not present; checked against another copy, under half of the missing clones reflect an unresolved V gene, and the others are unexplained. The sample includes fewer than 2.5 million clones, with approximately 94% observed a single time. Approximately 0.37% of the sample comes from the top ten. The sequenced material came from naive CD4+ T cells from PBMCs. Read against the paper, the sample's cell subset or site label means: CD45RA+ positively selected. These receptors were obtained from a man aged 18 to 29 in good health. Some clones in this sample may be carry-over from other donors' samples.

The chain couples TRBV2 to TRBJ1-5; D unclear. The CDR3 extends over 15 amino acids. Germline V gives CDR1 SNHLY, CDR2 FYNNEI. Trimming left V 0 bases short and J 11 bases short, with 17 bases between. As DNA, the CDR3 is TGTGCCAGCAGTGAAGCGAACGGTGTCCTATCAGCCCAGCATTTT. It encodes CASSEANGVLSAQHF.

The CDR3 is CASSIDRQGGVYNEQFF. The DNA of the CDR3 is TGTGCCAGTAGTATAGATCGCCAGGGCGGAGTATACAATGAGCAGTTCTTC. The genes are TRBV19 and TRBJ2-1; TRBD1 might be the D (5 bases). CDR1 LNHDA and CDR2 SQIVND come from the germline V gene (reference sequence). The V end was cut by 0 bases, the J end by 4 bases, with 16 bases between. This CDR3 spans 17 amino acids.

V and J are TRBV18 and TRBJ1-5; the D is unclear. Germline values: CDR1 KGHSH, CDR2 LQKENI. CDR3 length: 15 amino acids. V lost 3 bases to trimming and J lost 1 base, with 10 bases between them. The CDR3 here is CASSPGENSNQPQHF. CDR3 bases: TGTGCCAGCTCACCGGGAGAAAACAGCAATCAGCCCCAGCATTTT. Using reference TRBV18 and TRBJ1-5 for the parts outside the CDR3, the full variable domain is NAGVMQNPRHLVRRRGQEARLRCSPMKGHSHVYWYRQLPEEGLKFMVYLQKENIIDESGMPKERFSAEFPKEGPSILRIQQVVRGDSAAYFCASSPGENSNQPQHFGDGTRLSIL.

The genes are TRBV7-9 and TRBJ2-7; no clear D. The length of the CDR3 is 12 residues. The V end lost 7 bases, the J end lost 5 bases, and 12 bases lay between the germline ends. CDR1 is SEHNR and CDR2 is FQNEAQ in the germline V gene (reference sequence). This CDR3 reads CASTASHDEQYF. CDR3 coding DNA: TGTGCCAGCACCGCGAGTCACGACGAGCAGTACTTC.

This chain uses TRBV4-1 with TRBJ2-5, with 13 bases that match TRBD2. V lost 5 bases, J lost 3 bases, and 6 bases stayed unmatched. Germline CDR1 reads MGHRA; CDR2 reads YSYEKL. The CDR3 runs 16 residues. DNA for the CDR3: TGCGCCAGCAGCTCGTCAACTAGCGGGAGGGAAGAGACCCAGTACTTC. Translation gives CASSSSTSGREETQYF.

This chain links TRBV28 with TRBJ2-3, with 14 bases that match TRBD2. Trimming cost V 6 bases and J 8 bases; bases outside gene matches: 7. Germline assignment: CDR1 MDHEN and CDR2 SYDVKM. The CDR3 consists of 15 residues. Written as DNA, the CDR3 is TGTGCCAGCAGCTCCACGACTAGCGGGGGGGCTACGCAGTATTTT. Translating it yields CASSSTTSGGATQYF.